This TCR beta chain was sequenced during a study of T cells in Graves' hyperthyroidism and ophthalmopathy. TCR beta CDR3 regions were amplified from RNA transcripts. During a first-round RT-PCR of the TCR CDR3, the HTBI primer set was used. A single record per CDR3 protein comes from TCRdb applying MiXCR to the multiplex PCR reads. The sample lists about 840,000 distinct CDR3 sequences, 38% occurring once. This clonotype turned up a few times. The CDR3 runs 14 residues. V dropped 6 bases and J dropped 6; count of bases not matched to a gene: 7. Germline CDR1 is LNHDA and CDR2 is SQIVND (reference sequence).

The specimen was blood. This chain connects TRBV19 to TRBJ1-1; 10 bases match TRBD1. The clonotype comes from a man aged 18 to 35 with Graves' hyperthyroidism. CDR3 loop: CASRPDRGLAEAFF. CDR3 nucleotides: TGTGCCAGTAGGCCCGACAGGGGGCTGGCTGAAGCTTTCTTT.